The rows below give T cell receptor beta chains drawn from one sample of a study of PD-1 blockade in classical Hodgkin lymphoma. The protocol was immunoSEQ multiplex PCR, while the TCRdb copy is restricted to in-frame clones and leaves out a portion. The data show about 94,000 clones, around 93% seen once. The sequenced sample was peripheral blood mononuclear cells (PBMCs), obtained before the fourth cycle of nivolumab. Receptors were obtained from a human donor with classical Hodgkin lymphoma. The CDR3 runs from the conserved cysteine through the conserved F or W.

v_gene: TRBV27
j_gene: TRBJ2-7
CDR3aa: CASHPGGLIGYEQYF

v_gene: TRBV10-1
j_gene: TRBJ1-1
CDR3aa: CASSEGRGRFSEAFF

v_gene: TRBV28
j_gene: TRBJ2-3
CDR3aa: CASSPSGGPADTQYF

v_gene: TRBV2
j_gene: TRBJ2-1
CDR3aa: CASKKIWQTSYNEQFF

v_gene: TRBV6-5
j_gene: TRBJ1-5
CDR3aa: CASSEDGNQPQHF

v_gene: TRBV29-1
j_gene: TRBJ2-7
CDR3aa: CSVEGKASGSLWDEQYF

v_gene: TRBV29-1
j_gene: TRBJ2-1
CDR3aa: CSVEWGDSYNEQFF

v_gene: TRBV7-3
j_gene: TRBJ2-3
CDR3aa: CASAGDTQYF

v_gene: TRBV25-1
j_gene: TRBJ1-1
CDR3aa: CASTSGENTEAFF

v_gene: TRBV27
j_gene: TRBJ1-1
CDR3aa: CASSLYTPSGSEAFF

v_gene: TRBV5-4
j_gene: TRBJ2-1
CDR3aa: CASSAGTNYNEQFF

v_gene: TRBV7-9
j_gene: TRBJ2-3
CDR3aa: CASSFSQRGSTDTQYF

v_gene: TRBV2
j_gene: TRBJ2-1
CDR3aa: CASRATLEGSYNEQFF

v_gene: TRBV7-9
j_gene: TRBJ2-7
CDR3aa: CASSLGTAYEQYF

v_gene: TRBV4-2
j_gene: TRBJ2-7
CDR3aa: CASSRAGGTRDYEQYF

v_gene: TRBV6-1
j_gene: TRBJ2-2
CDR3aa: CASSPSWNTGELFF

v_gene: TRBV9
j_gene: TRBJ2-1
CDR3aa: CASSVVAASSYNEQFF

v_gene: TRBV5-1
j_gene: TRBJ1-1
CDR3aa: CASSWGEGTEAFF

v_gene: TRBV21-1
j_gene: TRBJ2-1
CDR3aa: CASSKEIEAGDEQFF

v_gene: TRBV11-2
j_gene: TRBJ2-7
CDR3aa: CASSLEVFHEQYF

v_gene: TRBV4-1
j_gene: TRBJ1-6
CDR3aa: CASRQERGRRDSPLHF

v_gene: TRBV11-2
j_gene: TRBJ2-2
CDR3aa: CASSSDRGYDGELFF

v_gene: TRBV30
j_gene: TRBJ2-7
CDR3aa: CAWHILGSGSYEQYF

v_gene: TRBV27
j_gene: TRBJ2-1
CDR3aa: CASSYQGNEQFF

v_gene: TRBV23-1
j_gene: TRBJ1-1
CDR3aa: CASSQSDSLGSNTEAFF

v_gene: TRBV2
j_gene: TRBJ2-2
CDR3aa: CASSTLLDTTGELFF

v_gene: TRBV19
j_gene: TRBJ2-3
CDR3aa: CASRTSGTHTSQATQYF

v_gene: TRBV11-2
j_gene: TRBJ2-1
CDR3aa: CASSFLPRGGTYYNEQFF

v_gene: TRBV7-9
j_gene: TRBJ2-3
CDR3aa: CASSLLAGGRDTQYF

v_gene: TRBV7-3
j_gene: TRBJ2-2
CDR3aa: CASSRLATNTGELFF

v_gene: TRBV25-1
j_gene: TRBJ2-5
CDR3aa: CASSDIKGARETQYF

v_gene: TRBV30
j_gene: TRBJ2-7
CDR3aa: CAWSSQGGHEQYF

v_gene: TRBV7-3
j_gene: TRBJ2-1
CDR3aa: CASSSHGAGVGNEQFF

v_gene: TRBV28
j_gene: TRBJ1-2
CDR3aa: CASSLRGGWGYTF

v_gene: TRBV27
j_gene: TRBJ1-5
CDR3aa: CASSPDQGVGQPQHF

v_gene: TRBV2
j_gene: TRBJ2-6
CDR3aa: CASTKDRGGSGANVLTF

v_gene: TRBV23-1
j_gene: TRBJ2-7
CDR3aa: CANSQGVRTPGCEQYF

v_gene: TRBV6-4
j_gene: TRBJ2-7
CDR3aa: CASSRGSGTYEQYF

v_gene: TRBV4-1
j_gene: TRBJ2-2
CDR3aa: CASSQPLPKTGGNTGELFF

v_gene: TRBV29-1
j_gene: TRBJ2-7
CDR3aa: CSARGVHEQYF

v_gene: TRBV28
j_gene: TRBJ2-7
CDR3aa: CASSLPLRGKSTYEQYF

v_gene: TRBV5-1
j_gene: TRBJ1-1
CDR3aa: CASSLRGGENTEAFF

v_gene: TRBV11-2
j_gene: TRBJ2-5
CDR3aa: CASSSYPTSGRGETQYF

v_gene: TRBV7-3
j_gene: TRBJ2-1
CDR3aa: CASSLTPRSSYNEQFF

v_gene: TRBV6-1
j_gene: TRBJ1-3
CDR3aa: CASSEAIPLTGNTIYF

v_gene: TRBV28
j_gene: TRBJ1-1
CDR3aa: CASSFFRGAEAFF

v_gene: TRBV9
j_gene: TRBJ1-1
CDR3aa: CASSVVWGNTEAFF

v_gene: TRBV4-2
j_gene: NA
CDR3aa: CASSQRQFGPNPYEQYF

v_gene: TRBV6-1
j_gene: TRBJ1-2
CDR3aa: CASSSDRTYGYTF